This is a list of T cell receptor beta chains from one sample in a study of shared clonotypes between healthy human individuals. Method: immunoSEQ multiplex PCR; TCRdb's copy keeps in-frame clones and lacks some. The sample includes some 2,400,000 clones, more than 90% of them seen just once. Sequences were obtained from naive CD4+ T cells sorted from blood. Receptors were obtained from a man younger than 35 in good health. Each CDR3 is given with its conserved first and last residue. A D gene is named only where the DNA matches it firmly. The size entry is marked missing in some rows and otherwise reads once, few, many or a size class.

j_call d_call clone_size v_call cdr3_nt cdr3_aa
TRBJ2-2 - - TRBV6-1 TGTGCCAGCAGTAACCTTAGGACCGGGGAGCTGTTTTTT CASSNLRTGELFF
TRBJ1-4 - - TRBV5-6 TGTGCCAGCAGCTTGGGGAGGGGCGGACTGCAACTGTTTTTT CASSLGRGGLQLFF
TRBJ2-7 TRBD1 - TRBV30 TGTGCCTTTTTACACCGGACAGGTTCCTACGAGCAGTACTTC CAFLHRTGSYEQYF
TRBJ2-1 TRBD1 - TRBV5-1 TGCGCCAGCAGCTTGGGCCAGGGGGTTTACGATGAGCAGTTCTTC CASSLGQGVYDEQFF
TRBJ2-1 - - TRBV11-2 TGTGCCAGCAGCTTAGGGTATGGCGGGCTCTACAATGAGCAGTTCTTC CASSLGYGGLYNEQFF
TRBJ1-6 - - TRBV18 TGTGCCAGCTCACCAGGGTCGGGCTCACCCCTCCACTTT CASSPGSGSPLHF
TRBJ2-7 - - TRBV30 TGTGCCTGGAGCCGGGACAAACCCTACGAGCAGTACTTC CAWSRDKPYEQYF
TRBJ1-4 - - TRBV28 TGTGCCAGCAGTACCTCAGGGGCGCAATCGGAAAAACTGTTTTTT CASSTSGAQSEKLFF
TRBJ1-6 - - TRBV6-4 TGTGCCAGCGGGAATTCACCCCTCCACTTT CASGNSPLHF
TRBJ2-7 TRBD1 - TRBV18 TGTGCCAGCTCTCCGACAGGGAACATGGGCTACGAGCAGTACTTC CASSPTGNMGYEQYF
TRBJ2-7 TRBD1 - TRBV6-6 TGTGCCAGCAGTTACCCGCGGACAGGGTCCTCCTACGAGCAGTACTTC CASSYPRTGSSYEQYF
TRBJ2-1 TRBD2 - TRBV7-2 TGTGCCAGCAGCTTGCTAGCGGGTTTAAGGGACGTTGGACAAAGTGAGCAGTTCTTC CASSLLAGLRDVGQSEQFF
TRBJ2-1 TRBD2 - TRBV12-5 TGTGCTAGTGGAATTAGCGGGGGGGTTCGTGAGCAGTTCTTC CASGISGGVREQFF
TRBJ1-2 TRBD1 - TRBV7-8 TGTGCCAGCAGCTCGGGGGGACAGAACTATGGCTACACCTTC CASSSGGQNYGYTF
TRBJ2-3 - - TRBV6-1 TGTGCCCACAGGGCTCGTAGCACAGATACGCAGTATTTT CAHRARSTDTQYF
TRBJ2-2 - - TRBV30 TGTGCCTGGAGTGTAGGAGGTCCCGGGGAGCTGTTTTTT CAWSVGGPGELFF
TRBJ2-7 TRBD1 - TRBV5-1 TGCGCCAGCAGCTTGGCGGCGGGCCAGGGGGTCGGCGAGCAGTACTTC CASSLAAGQGVGEQYF
TRBJ1-2 TRBD1 - TRBV30 TGTGCCGGGACTAAAGACAGGGACTATGGCTACACCTTC CAGTKDRDYGYTF
TRBJ2-7 TRBD1 - TRBV11-2 TGTGCCAGCAGCTTAGTTGGACAGGGATCCTACGAGCAGTACTTC CASSLVGQGSYEQYF
TRBJ1-6 - - TRBV7-2 TGTGCCAGCAGCTTAGACCTCCTTACCCCCCTCCACTTT CASSLDLLTPLHF
TRBJ2-5 TRBD2 - TRBV18 TGTGCCAGCTCACCACCGGGACTAGCGGAAGAGACCCAGTACTTC CASSPPGLAEETQYF
TRBJ1-6 - few TRBV6-5 TGTGCCAGCAGTTCACCGACAGAGAATTCACCCCTCCACTTT CASSSPTENSPLHF
TRBJ2-7 - - TRBV10-1 TGCGCCAGCAGTGAGTCTTTCGGAGGGATCATTCGGCCCTACGAGCAGTACTTC CASSESFGGIIRPYEQYF
TRBJ2-5 - - TRBV7-2 TGTGCCAGCACCCGGTTGGACCGGGACGTTTCGACCCAGTACTTC CASTRLDRDVSTQYF
TRBJ2-7 - - TRBV6-1 TGTGCCAGCAGTGAACCAGGCCTCCCCTACGAGCAGTACTTC CASSEPGLPYEQYF
TRBJ2-3 - - TRBV6-4 TGTGCCAGCAGTGACGACAGTCTTAGCACAGATACGCAGTATTTT CASSDDSLSTDTQYF